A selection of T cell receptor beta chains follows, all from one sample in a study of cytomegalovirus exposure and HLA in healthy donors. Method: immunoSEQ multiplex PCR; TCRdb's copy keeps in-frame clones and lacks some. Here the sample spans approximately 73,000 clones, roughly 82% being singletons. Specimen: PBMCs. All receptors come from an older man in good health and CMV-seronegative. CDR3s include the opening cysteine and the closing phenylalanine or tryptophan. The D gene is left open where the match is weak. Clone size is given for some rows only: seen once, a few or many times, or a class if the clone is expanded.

CDR3nt: TGTGCCAGCAGCTTAGGGGACTACCAAGGCTACGAGCAGTACTTC; CDR3aa: CASSLGDYQGYEQYF; j_gene: TRBJ2-7; v_gene: TRBV11-3; abundance: -; d_gene: TRBD2
CDR3nt: TGTGCCAGCAGCGCCCCTAGCGGGAGCTCCTACAATGAGCAGTTCTTC; CDR3aa: CASSAPSGSSYNEQFF; j_gene: TRBJ2-1; v_gene: TRBV9; abundance: -; d_gene: TRBD2
CDR3nt: TGTGCCAGCAGCCCCCGCGGGAGTAATTCACCCCTCCACTTT; CDR3aa: CASSPRGSNSPLHF; j_gene: TRBJ1-6; v_gene: TRBV13; abundance: -; d_gene: -
CDR3nt: TGTGCCAGCAATGGGGGGACTTCTGGGGCCAACGTCCTGACTTTC; CDR3aa: CASNGGTSGANVLTF; j_gene: TRBJ2-6; v_gene: TRBV6-5; abundance: -; d_gene: -
CDR3nt: TGTGCCAGCAGCTTAGTGGCGGGGCGGGGGGGATACAATGAGCAGTTCTTC; CDR3aa: CASSLVAGRGGYNEQFF; j_gene: TRBJ2-1; v_gene: TRBV7-9; abundance: -; d_gene: TRBD2
CDR3nt: TGTGCCTGGAACCAACTCGGGGGGACCCAGTACTTC; CDR3aa: CAWNQLGGTQYF; j_gene: TRBJ2-5; v_gene: TRBV30; abundance: -; d_gene: -
CDR3nt: TGTGCCGGCAGAAAAGACAGGGGACTTAATCAGCCCCAGCATTTT; CDR3aa: CAGRKDRGLNQPQHF; j_gene: TRBJ1-5; v_gene: TRBV6-1; abundance: -; d_gene: TRBD1
CDR3nt: TGCAGCTGCGGGACAGGGGGCGCAGAGACCCAGTACTTC; CDR3aa: CSCGTGGAETQYF; j_gene: TRBJ2-5; v_gene: TRBV29-1; abundance: -; d_gene: TRBD1
CDR3nt: TGTGCCATCAACGCAGGGATAAACACTGAAGCTTTCTTT; CDR3aa: CAINAGINTEAFF; j_gene: TRBJ1-1; v_gene: TRBV10-3; abundance: -; d_gene: -
CDR3nt: TGTGCCAGCAGCAGCACCGGGACAGCAAACTATGGCTACACCTTC; CDR3aa: CASSSTGTANYGYTF; j_gene: TRBJ1-2; v_gene: TRBV12-1; abundance: -; d_gene: -
CDR3nt: TGTGCCAGCAGCCAAGGCAATACGTACGGGGGATATGGGACTGAAGCTTTCTTT; CDR3aa: CASSQGNTYGGYGTEAFF; j_gene: TRBJ1-1; v_gene: TRBV4-2; abundance: -; d_gene: -
CDR3nt: TGTGCCAGCAGCGCCGACAGTTTCTTCGACGAGCAGTACTTC; CDR3aa: CASSADSFFDEQYF; j_gene: TRBJ2-7; v_gene: TRBV11-2; abundance: once; d_gene: -
CDR3nt: TGTGCCAGCAGCCGGAAGGGGACAGGAGGAAACACCATATATTTT; CDR3aa: CASSRKGTGGNTIYF; j_gene: TRBJ1-3; v_gene: TRBV28; abundance: -; d_gene: TRBD1
CDR3nt: TGTGCCAGCTCACCCCGGACTAGCGGGAGTTCGGCGTCGGAGCAGTTCTTC; CDR3aa: CASSPRTSGSSASEQFF; j_gene: TRBJ2-1; v_gene: TRBV18; abundance: -; d_gene: TRBD2
CDR3nt: TGTGCCAGCAGCTTAGGGGCTAGCGGGGGGGGAGAGACCCAGTACTTC; CDR3aa: CASSLGASGGGETQYF; j_gene: TRBJ2-5; v_gene: TRBV7-2; abundance: few; d_gene: TRBD2
CDR3nt: TGTGCCAGCAGTGAATTTAGCGGGGGGCGCACAGATACGCAGTATTTT; CDR3aa: CASSEFSGGRTDTQYF; j_gene: TRBJ2-3; v_gene: TRBV25-1; abundance: -; d_gene: TRBD2
CDR3nt: TGTGCCGGCAGTGAAACAGGGGGCGTGCTTAGCAATCAGCCCCAGCATTTT; CDR3aa: CAGSETGGVLSNQPQHF; j_gene: TRBJ1-5; v_gene: TRBV6-1; abundance: -; d_gene: TRBD1
CDR3nt: TGCGCCAGCAGCTGGACAGCGGGAGGGGGTGGAAATGAGCAGTTCTTC; CDR3aa: CASSWTAGGGGNEQFF; j_gene: TRBJ2-1; v_gene: TRBV5-1; abundance: once; d_gene: TRBD2
CDR3nt: TGTGCCAGCAGCCAAGCAGGGGCCCCAGGTGGTGTCACCTTC; CDR3aa: CASSQAGAPGGVTF; j_gene: TRBJ1-2; v_gene: TRBV7-2; abundance: -; d_gene: -
CDR3nt: TGCGCCAGCAGCTTGGCCGCCAGATCAGAGCAGTACTTC; CDR3aa: CASSLAARSEQYF; j_gene: TRBJ2-7; v_gene: TRBV5-1; abundance: once; d_gene: -
CDR3nt: TGTGCCAGTAGTATCCCAGGATCGGAAAACATTCAGTACTTC; CDR3aa: CASSIPGSENIQYF; j_gene: TRBJ2-4; v_gene: TRBV19; abundance: -; d_gene: -
CDR3nt: TGTGCCAGCTCGGGACAGCTGTTCGAGACTGAAGCTTTCTTT; CDR3aa: CASSGQLFETEAFF; j_gene: TRBJ1-1; v_gene: TRBV28; abundance: -; d_gene: TRBD1
CDR3nt: TGTTCCAGCAGCACCGCGTCCGCGGGAATCAATGAAAAACTGTTTTTT; CDR3aa: CSSSTASAGINEKLFF; j_gene: TRBJ1-4; v_gene: TRBV7-9; abundance: -; d_gene: -
CDR3nt: TGCGCCAGCAGCCAAGATTTCCGACAGTATGTAGGCTACACCTTC; CDR3aa: CASSQDFRQYVGYTF; j_gene: TRBJ1-2; v_gene: TRBV4-3; abundance: few; d_gene: -
CDR3nt: TGCGCCAGCAGCCAAGATGGCACTAGCGGGGGTGAGACCCAGTACTTC; CDR3aa: CASSQDGTSGGETQYF; j_gene: TRBJ2-5; v_gene: TRBV4-1; abundance: -; d_gene: TRBD2
CDR3nt: TGTGCCAGCAGCTTAGAAGTCGGAGGTTCACCCCTCCACTTT; CDR3aa: CASSLEVGGSPLHF; j_gene: TRBJ1-6; v_gene: TRBV7-9; abundance: -; d_gene: -
CDR3nt: TGTGCCAGCAGCGCTACGGGACTAGCTACAGATACGCAGTATTTT; CDR3aa: CASSATGLATDTQYF; j_gene: TRBJ2-3; v_gene: TRBV11-3; abundance: -; d_gene: TRBD2
CDR3nt: TGTGCCAGCTCACTGGGACAATACCAAGAGACCCAGTACTTC; CDR3aa: CASSLGQYQETQYF; j_gene: TRBJ2-5; v_gene: TRBV18; abundance: -; d_gene: -
CDR3nt: TGTGCCAGCAGTCGTCGCGGGGTAAGCGGGGGCCACAATGAGCAGTTCTTC; CDR3aa: CASSRRGVSGGHNEQFF; j_gene: TRBJ2-1; v_gene: TRBV11-2; abundance: -; d_gene: TRBD2
CDR3nt: TGCGCCAGCAGCTTGGATGGGGAGAGCACAGATACGCAGTATTTT; CDR3aa: CASSLDGESTDTQYF; j_gene: TRBJ2-3; v_gene: TRBV5-1; abundance: -; d_gene: -
CDR3nt: TGCAGCGTCCGACGTGGAGGCACCTATGGCTACACCTTC; CDR3aa: CSVRRGGTYGYTF; j_gene: TRBJ1-2; v_gene: TRBV29-1; abundance: -; d_gene: -
CDR3nt: TGTGCCAGCAGCTTATACCGGAGCGTTGACACCGGGGAGCTGTTTTTT; CDR3aa: CASSLYRSVDTGELFF; j_gene: TRBJ2-2; v_gene: TRBV13; abundance: -; d_gene: -
CDR3nt: TGTGCCACCAGGAAAAGCTTTAGGGGAGATACGCAGTATTTT; CDR3aa: CATRKSFRGDTQYF; j_gene: TRBJ2-3; v_gene: TRBV15; abundance: -; d_gene: -
CDR3nt: TGCGCCAGCAGCACGGCCCCGCCGGGACAGAACACCGGGGAGCTGTTTTTT; CDR3aa: CASSTAPPGQNTGELFF; j_gene: TRBJ2-2; v_gene: TRBV5-1; abundance: -; d_gene: -
CDR3nt: TGTGCCAGCAGTTCACCCCAGGGTATCTATGGCTACACCTTC; CDR3aa: CASSSPQGIYGYTF; j_gene: TRBJ1-2; v_gene: TRBV28; abundance: -; d_gene: -
CDR3nt: TGTGCCAGCAGTAACGGACTAGCGGGAGACGAGCAGTACTTC; CDR3aa: CASSNGLAGDEQYF; j_gene: TRBJ2-7; v_gene: TRBV6-1; abundance: -; d_gene: TRBD2
CDR3nt: TGTGCCAGCAGTGAGTACCCGGGACTAGCGGGCCTATACAATGAGCAGTTCTTC; CDR3aa: CASSEYPGLAGLYNEQFF; j_gene: TRBJ2-1; v_gene: TRBV6-4; abundance: few; d_gene: TRBD2
CDR3nt: TGTGCCAGCAGCTTGAGTGATCGGAATGAGCAGTTCTTC; CDR3aa: CASSLSDRNEQFF; j_gene: TRBJ2-1; v_gene: TRBV5-4; abundance: once; d_gene: -
CDR3nt: TGTGCCAGCAGCTTCGGGACAGATAATTCACCCCTCCACTTT; CDR3aa: CASSFGTDNSPLHF; j_gene: TRBJ1-6; v_gene: TRBV7-8; abundance: -; d_gene: TRBD1
CDR3nt: TGCGCCAGCAGCCTTCAGGGGGCAATAAGTGAAAAACTGTTTTTT; CDR3aa: CASSLQGAISEKLFF; j_gene: TRBJ1-4; v_gene: TRBV5-1; abundance: -; d_gene: TRBD1
CDR3nt: TGTGCCAGCAGCCCAACAGGGACAGGGGGTTGGGATACGCAGTATTTT; CDR3aa: CASSPTGTGGWDTQYF; j_gene: TRBJ2-3; v_gene: TRBV9; abundance: -; d_gene: TRBD1
CDR3nt: TGTGCCTGGAGTCCAGTGGAGCCGTACGAGCAGTACTTC; CDR3aa: CAWSPVEPYEQYF; j_gene: TRBJ2-7; v_gene: TRBV30; abundance: -; d_gene: -
CDR3nt: TGCGCCAGCAGCCAAGGACAGGGAATTAATGAAAAACTGTTTTTT; CDR3aa: CASSQGQGINEKLFF; j_gene: TRBJ1-4; v_gene: TRBV4-3; abundance: -; d_gene: TRBD1
CDR3nt: TGTGCCTGGAGTGAGACAGATCAGCCCCAGCATTTT; CDR3aa: CAWSETDQPQHF; j_gene: TRBJ1-5; v_gene: TRBV30; abundance: -; d_gene: -
CDR3nt: TGTGCCAGTAGTATTTTTGGGGCACAGGATTCCTACGAGCAGTACTTC; CDR3aa: CASSIFGAQDSYEQYF; j_gene: TRBJ2-7; v_gene: TRBV19; abundance: once; d_gene: -
CDR3nt: TGTGCCAGCAGTTCACAGGCCACCCCATACTACGAGCAGTACTTC; CDR3aa: CASSSQATPYYEQYF; j_gene: TRBJ2-7; v_gene: TRBV28; abundance: -; d_gene: -
CDR3nt: TGTGCCAGCAGCTTAGTTCCGACAGGGATCCCCTCTGGAAACACCATATATTTT; CDR3aa: CASSLVPTGIPSGNTIYF; j_gene: TRBJ1-3; v_gene: TRBV7-9; abundance: -; d_gene: TRBD1
CDR3nt: TGTGCCAGCAGTTGGGCCGACGTAGGGAGTTACGAGCAGTACTTC; CDR3aa: CASSWADVGSYEQYF; j_gene: TRBJ2-7; v_gene: TRBV7-9; abundance: -; d_gene: -
CDR3nt: TGCAGCGGCGAAACCGGGACAGGGTGCGAGCAGTACTTC; CDR3aa: CSGETGTGCEQYF; j_gene: TRBJ2-7; v_gene: TRBV29-1; abundance: -; d_gene: TRBD1
CDR3nt: TGTGCCAGCAGTTACTCCGGGAGCTCCTACAATGAGCAGTTCTTC; CDR3aa: CASSYSGSSYNEQFF; j_gene: TRBJ2-1; v_gene: TRBV6-5; abundance: -; d_gene: -
CDR3nt: TGTGCCAGAAGACTAAGACAGGGGGGTTTTAGGGCAACTAATGAAAAACTGTTTTTT; CDR3aa: CARRLRQGGFRATNEKLFF; j_gene: TRBJ1-4; v_gene: TRBV5-3; abundance: -; d_gene: TRBD1